Reported below is one T cell receptor beta chain. This record comes from a study of shared clonotypes between healthy human individuals. TCRdb keeps only in-frame clones here, not all; method: immunoSEQ multiplex PCR. The sample lists around 2.3 million clones, roughly 95% occurring once. Sample: naive CD4+ T cells sorted from blood. Subset specified: CD45RA+ positively selected. The origin of this receptor is a man aged 18 to 29 in good health.

The CDR3: CASSRGRAQYNEQFF. CDR3 coding DNA: TGTGCCAGCTCCAGAGGGAGAGCCCAGTACAATGAGCAGTTCTTC. The chain combines TRBV6-5 with TRBJ2-1; D is perhaps TRBD2 (5 bases). Between the trimmed V and J ends, which lost 8 bases and 4 bases, there was a span of 18 bases. The CDR3 contains 15 residues. Germline CDR1 reads MNHEY; CDR2 reads SVGAGI.